Listed below are T cell receptor beta chains from one sample, sequenced in a study of blood T cell repertoires in COVID-19. The method was immunoSEQ multiplex PCR; TCRdb's version includes in-frame clones alone and lacks a portion of them. The table has 150,000 to 200,000 clones, about nine tenths seen once. Sequenced input: peripheral blood. These receptors were obtained from a man aged 25-40 years with COVID-19, enrolled during active disease. CDR3s include the opening cysteine and the closing phenylalanine or tryptophan. A D gene is named only where the DNA matches it firmly. Clone size is shown for a subset of rows, as once, few, many or a class of expanded clone.

j_call	clone_size	d_call	v_call	cdr3_aa	cdr3_nt
TRBJ2-5	.	TRBD2	TRBV2	CASTNMRGETQYF	TGTGCCAGCACCAACATGCGGGGGGAGACCCAGTACTTC
TRBJ2-3	.	TRBD2	TRBV4-2	CASSQAGTSVDTQYF	TGTGCCAGCAGCCAGGCCGGGACTAGCGTAGATACGCAGTATTTT
TRBJ2-2	.	.	TRBV9	CASSVSRGARNTGELFF	TGTGCCAGCAGCGTTTCCAGGGGAGCGAGGAACACCGGGGAGCTGTTTTTT
TRBJ1-2	.	.	TRBV5-4	CASSFNTGNYGYTF	TGTGCCAGCAGCTTTAACACAGGGAACTATGGCTACACCTTC
TRBJ2-1	.	TRBD1	TRBV5-1	CASSGRQGANEQFF	TGCGCCAGCAGCGGACGACAGGGGGCTAATGAGCAGTTCTTC
TRBJ2-1	.	TRBD1	TRBV19	CASSIPDRGNNEQFF	TGTGCCAGTAGTATCCCGGACAGGGGCAACAATGAGCAGTTCTTC
TRBJ2-5	.	TRBD1	TRBV5-1	CASSPGTGVGETQYF	TGCGCCAGCAGCCCCGGGACAGGGGTAGGAGAGACCCAGTACTTC
TRBJ2-4	once	.	TRBV29-1	CSVTRRLGAKNIQYF	TGCAGCGTTACGCGTAGATTGGGCGCCAAAAACATTCAGTACTTC
TRBJ2-3	.	TRBD2	TRBV5-8	CASSHLAGGETDTQYF	TGTGCCAGCAGCCATCTAGCGGGGGGCGAGACAGATACGCAGTATTTT
TRBJ2-3	.	TRBD2	TRBV27	CASSLSSFIGLAGPDSTDTQYF	TGTGCCAGCAGTTTATCAAGCTTTATTGGACTAGCGGGGCCAGATAGCACAGATACGCAGTATTTT
TRBJ1-2	.	.	TRBV7-9	CASRPGGYGYTF	TGTGCCAGCCGCCCCGGGGGCTATGGCTACACCTTC
TRBJ2-7	few	TRBD1	TRBV5-4	CASRMDRGLLHEQYF	TGTGCCAGCAGAATGGACAGGGGCCTCCTTCACGAGCAGTACTTC
TRBJ2-3	few	.	TRBV7-2	CASSLEGGPDTQYF	TGTGCCAGCAGCTTAGAGGGAGGACCAGATACGCAGTATTTT
TRBJ1-1	once	TRBD1	TRBV18	CASSHSEFGQGTEAFF	TGTGCCAGCTCACACTCGGAATTCGGACAGGGGACTGAAGCTTTCTTT
TRBJ2-6	.	TRBD2	TRBV9	CASSVLAGLSGANVLTF	TGTGCCAGCAGCGTACTAGCGGGGCTCTCTGGGGCCAACGTCCTGACTTTC
TRBJ2-5	.	TRBD1	TRBV7-2	CASSFRTGWVQETQYF	TGTGCCAGCAGCTTCCGGACAGGGTGGGTCCAAGAGACCCAGTACTTC
TRBJ2-1	once	TRBD1	TRBV6-5	CASSRPGQGYNEQFF	TGTGCCAGCAGTCGCCCGGGACAGGGATACAATGAGCAGTTCTTC
TRBJ2-1	.	TRBD2	TRBV7-2	CASSSGLAGGREQFF	TGTGCCAGCAGCTCCGGACTAGCGGGGGGGCGAGAGCAGTTCTTC
TRBJ2-5	.	.	TRBV5-1	CASSSSGEETQYF	TGCGCCAGCAGCAGCTCGGGGGAAGAGACCCAGTACTTC
TRBJ1-3	.	TRBD1	TRBV7-6	CASSPGTGTGNTIYF	TGTGCCAGCAGCCCAGGGACAGGGACTGGAAACACCATATATTTT
TRBJ1-5	.	.	TRBV28	CASSSLGQYNQPQHF	TGTGCCAGCAGTTCTTTAGGACAGTACAATCAGCCCCAGCATTTT
TRBJ2-3	once	.	TRBV19	CASSISVSDTQYF	TGTGCCAGTAGTATTTCTGTCTCAGATACGCAGTATTTT
TRBJ2-1	.	TRBD1	TRBV7-2	CASSLDWGRRQGKEQFF	TGTGCCAGCAGCTTAGATTGGGGCCGACGACAGGGTAAGGAGCAGTTCTTC
TRBJ2-7	.	TRBD2	TRBV5-1	CASSLVFMPSGGYEQYF	TGCGCCAGCAGCTTGGTTTTCATGCCTAGCGGGGGTTACGAGCAGTACTTC
TRBJ2-3	.	TRBD2	TRBV15	CATRRGDGTDTQYF	TGTGCCACCCGGCGGGGGGACGGAACAGATACGCAGTATTTT
TRBJ1-5	.	.	TRBV28	CASSPGGAGQPQHF	TGTGCCAGCAGCCCGGGGGGGGCAGGACAGCCCCAGCATTTT
TRBJ2-2	.	TRBD1	TRBV5-4	CASSLGQGAGELFF	TGTGCCAGCAGCTTGGGACAGGGGGCCGGGGAGCTGTTTTTT
TRBJ2-3	.	TRBD1	TRBV11-2	CASSPQDRARTDTQYF	TGTGCCAGCAGCCCCCAGGACAGGGCTCGAACAGATACGCAGTATTTT
TRBJ1-4	few	TRBD1	TRBV5-4	CASSRGTGVEKLFF	TGTGCCAGCAGCCGCGGGACAGGGGTTGAAAAACTGTTTTTT
TRBJ1-5	.	.	TRBV29-1	CSVDEGEGDQPQHF	TGCAGCGTTGACGAGGGGGAAGGGGATCAGCCCCAGCATTTT
TRBJ2-3	.	.	TRBV5-4	CASSLSPPLDTQYF	TGTGCCAGCAGCTTGTCCCCCCCGTTGGATACGCAGTATTTT